The entry below gives a single T cell receptor beta chain sequence along with its context. Its cognate antigen is unknown. This CDR3 has 15 residues. V lost 4 bases to trimming and J lost 4 bases; unmatched junction nucleotides: 7. Germline V CDR1 and CDR2: LGHNA, YSLEER. Assay: immunoSEQ multiplex PCR; the TCRdb copy retains only in-frame clones and omits some. The sample records around 250,000 clones, less than 95% being singletons. The data were obtained in a study of cytomegalovirus exposure and HLA in healthy donors. Study-level points and caveats: The tendency of first-cohort TCR clusters to co-occur in the 120 or so validation repertoires emerged from a later analysis. Confirmation was obtained in vitro that three CMV-associated chains are specific for CMV antigens.

Source material: PBMCs. This chain links TRBV4-3 with TRBJ2-7; 10 bases line up with TRBD1. The source is a woman aged 30 to 39 in good health and CMV-seronegative. The CDR3 region is CASSLRTGGLYEQYF. Here the CDR3 DNA reads TGCGCCAGCAGCCTGAGGACAGGGGGGCTGTACGAGCAGTACTTC.